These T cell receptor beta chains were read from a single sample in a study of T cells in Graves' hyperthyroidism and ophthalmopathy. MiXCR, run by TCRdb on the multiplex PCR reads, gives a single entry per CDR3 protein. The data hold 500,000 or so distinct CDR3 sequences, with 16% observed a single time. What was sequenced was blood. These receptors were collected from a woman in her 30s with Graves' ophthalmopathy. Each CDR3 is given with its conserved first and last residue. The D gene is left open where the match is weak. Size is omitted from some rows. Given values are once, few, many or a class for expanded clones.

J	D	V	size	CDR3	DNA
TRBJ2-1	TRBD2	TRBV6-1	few	CASSGTSGTWSSYNEQFF	TGTGCCAGCAGTGGGACTAGCGGTACTTGGAGCTCCTACAATGAGCAGTTCTTC
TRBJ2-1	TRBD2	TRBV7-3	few	CASSSIAGGPGSHEQFF	TGTGCCAGCAGCTCAATAGCGGGAGGGCCGGGGTCCCATGAGCAGTTCTTC
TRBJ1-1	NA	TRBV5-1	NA	CASSLDFWVFDTEAFF	TGCGCCAGCAGCTTGGATTTTTGGGTCTTTGACACTGAAGCTTTCTTT
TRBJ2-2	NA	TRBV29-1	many	CSVEGGPSNTGELFF	TGCAGCGTTGAAGGGGGCCCCTCGAACACCGGGGAGCTGTTTTTT
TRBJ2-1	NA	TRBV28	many	CASSPPTGPTYNEQFF	TGTGCCAGCAGTCCGCCGACAGGCCCAACCTACAATGAGCAGTTCTTC
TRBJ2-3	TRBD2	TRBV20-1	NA	CSASGLAASTDTQYF	TGCAGTGCTTCCGGACTAGCGGCTAGCACAGATACGCAGTATTTT
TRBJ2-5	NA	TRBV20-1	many	CSAIPRETQYF	TGCAGTGCTATCCCCCGGGAGACCCAGTACTTC
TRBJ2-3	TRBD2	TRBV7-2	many	CASSWAGGTDTQYF	TGTGCCAGCAGCTGGGCGGGAGGGACAGATACGCAGTATTTT
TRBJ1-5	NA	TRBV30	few	CAWNRPNSNQPQHF	TGTGCCTGGAACAGACCAAATAGCAATCAGCCCCAGCATTTT
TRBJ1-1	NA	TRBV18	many	CASSQRQLGSNTEAFF	TGTGCCAGCTCGCAAAGACAGCTCGGGTCGAACACTGAAGCTTTCTTT
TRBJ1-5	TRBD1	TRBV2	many	CASSVQGGNQPQHF	TGTGCCAGCAGCGTTCAGGGGGGCAATCAGCCCCAGCATTTT
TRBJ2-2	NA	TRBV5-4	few	CASSFQGAVTGELFF	TGTGCCAGCAGCTTCCAGGGAGCTGTCACCGGGGAGCTGTTTTTT
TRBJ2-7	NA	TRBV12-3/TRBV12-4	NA	CASSLVSGTYYEQYF	TGTGCCAGCAGTTTAGTTTCGGGGACATACTACGAGCAGTACTTC
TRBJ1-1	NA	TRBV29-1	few	CSVERVWANTEAFF	TGCAGCGTTGAAAGGGTGTGGGCTAACACTGAAGCTTTCTTT
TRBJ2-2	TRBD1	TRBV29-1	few	CSVDRQGATGELFF	TGCAGCGTTGATCGCCAGGGGGCGACCGGGGAGCTGTTTTTT
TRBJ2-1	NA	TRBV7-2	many	CASSAASDEQFF	TGTGCCAGCAGCGCCGCTAGCGATGAGCAGTTCTTC
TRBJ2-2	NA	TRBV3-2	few	CASELAGDRGPGELFF	TGTGCCAGCGAGTTGGCGGGAGATCGCGGACCCGGGGAGCTGTTTTTT
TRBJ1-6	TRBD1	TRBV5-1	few	CASSLGDRENSPLHF	TGCGCCAGCAGCTTGGGGGACAGGGAGAATTCACCCCTCCACTTT
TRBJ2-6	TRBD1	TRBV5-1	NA	CASSPGTGAGANVLTF	TGCGCCAGCAGCCCCGGGACAGGGGCTGGGGCCAACGTCCTGACTTTC
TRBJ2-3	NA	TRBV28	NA	CASSLRSPDTQYF	TGTGCCAGTAGTCTCCGGAGCCCAGATACGCAGTATTTT
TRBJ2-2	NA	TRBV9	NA	CASSVYRESKNTGELFF	TGTGCCAGCAGCGTATATCGGGAGTCGAAGAACACCGGGGAGCTGTTTTTT
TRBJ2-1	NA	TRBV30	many	CAWNPHLYNEQFF	TGTGCCTGGAATCCGCACCTCTACAATGAGCAGTTCTTC
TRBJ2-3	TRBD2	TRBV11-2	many	CASSLERLATDTQYF	TGTGCCAGCAGCTTAGAGAGACTAGCCACAGATACGCAGTATTTT
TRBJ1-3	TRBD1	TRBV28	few	CASSTTGDSSGNTIYF	TGTGCCAGCAGTACCACAGGGGACAGCTCTGGAAACACCATATATTTT
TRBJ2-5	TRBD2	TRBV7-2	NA	CASSLSNGLAGFEYF	TGTGCCAGCAGCTTATCCAACGGACTAGCGGGATTCGAGTACTTC
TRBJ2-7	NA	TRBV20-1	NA	CSATYNEQYF	TGCAGTGCAACATACAATGAGCAGTACTTC
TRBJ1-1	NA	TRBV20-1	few	CSAEGGLNTEAFF	TGCAGTGCCGAGGGGGGCTTGAACACTGAAGCTTTCTTT
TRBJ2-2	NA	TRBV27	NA	CASRKSTGELFF	TGTGCCAGCAGGAAAAGCACCGGGGAGCTGTTTTTT
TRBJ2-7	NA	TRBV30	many	CAWSNMGEQYF	TGTGCCTGGAGTAACATGGGGGAGCAGTACTTC
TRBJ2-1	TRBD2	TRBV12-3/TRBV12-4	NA	CASRKTSGLDNEQFF	TGTGCCAGCAGGAAGACTAGCGGGCTCGACAATGAGCAGTTCTTC
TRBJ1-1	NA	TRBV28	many	CASSLLGEAFF	TGTGCCAGCAGCTTACTCGGAGAAGCTTTCTTT
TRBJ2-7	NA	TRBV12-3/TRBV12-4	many	CASRRIGAYEQYF	TGTGCCAGCAGGCGGATAGGGGCCTACGAGCAGTACTTC
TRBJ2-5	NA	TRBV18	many	CASSFYQETQYF	TGTGCCAGCTCATTCTACCAAGAGACCCAGTACTTC
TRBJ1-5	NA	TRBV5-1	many	CASSLRPGSQPQHF	TGCGCCAGCAGCTTGCGTCCAGGGAGTCAGCCCCAGCATTTT
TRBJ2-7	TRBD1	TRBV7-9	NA	CASSLPLGQGTLDEQYF	TGTGCCAGCAGCTTACCCCTAGGACAGGGGACCCTTGACGAGCAGTACTTC
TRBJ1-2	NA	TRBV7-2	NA	CASSLAPAVGGNYGYTF	TGTGCCAGCAGCTTAGCACCGGCAGTCGGTGGAAACTATGGCTACACCTTC
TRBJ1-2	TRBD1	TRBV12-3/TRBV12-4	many	CASSTTGGGYGYTF	TGTGCCAGCAGTACGACAGGGGGAGGCTATGGCTACACCTTC
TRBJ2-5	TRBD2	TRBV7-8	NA	CASSPRVGVAGGGETQYF	TGTGCCAGCAGCCCCAGAGTTGGAGTAGCGGGAGGGGGAGAGACCCAGTACTTC
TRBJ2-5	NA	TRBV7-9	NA	CASSLPQRGSETQYF	TGTGCCAGCAGCTTGCCCCAAAGGGGAAGCGAGACCCAGTACTTC
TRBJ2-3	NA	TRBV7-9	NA	CASSKTLSSTDTQYF	TGTGCCAGCAGCAAGACATTATCTAGCACAGATACGCAGTATTTT
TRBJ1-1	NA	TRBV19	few	CASSTFSGEAFF	TGTGCCAGTAGTACTTTCTCGGGTGAAGCTTTCTTT